These 30 T cell receptor beta chains were all obtained from the same sample, sequenced in a study of T cells in pancreatic ductal adenocarcinoma. Sequencing used immunoSEQ multiplex PCR; TCRdb keeps in-frame clones, though not all of them. The table includes more than 85,000 clones, 90% to 95% detected once. No neoadjuvant therapy was given to the selected pancreatic ductal adenocarcinoma patients before their surgery. Sequencing used PBMCs. Every receptor here comes from a human donor with pancreatic ductal adenocarcinoma.

The chain has TRBV28 and TRBJ1-4, with D possibly matching TRBD1 (6 bases). The CDR3 runs 15 residues. V was shortened by 8 bases and J by 7 bases, with 20 bases between the two germline ends. From germline, CDR1 is MDHEN and CDR2 SYDVKM. This CDR3 reads CASFSGGRGGEKLFF. CDR3 sequence (DNA): TGTGCCAGCTTCTCGGGGGGGCGAGGCGGTGAAAAACTGTTTTTT.

This chain joins TRBV30 and TRBJ2-2; D might be TRBD1 (6 bases). In germline, CDR1 is GTSNPN, CDR2 SVGIG (reference sequence). The CDR3 loop spans 14 amino acids. V lost 7 bases and J 6 bases, leaving 18 bases between the germline ends. For the CDR3, the DNA is TGTGCCTCAAACCCCTTCCAGGGGCCCGGGGAGCTGTTTTTT. It encodes CASNPFQGPGELFF.

The chain uses TRBV2 and TRBJ2-7, with D maybe TRBD1 (6 bases). This CDR3 has 12 amino acids. V lost 2 bases, J lost 5 bases, and 7 bases lay in between. CDR1 SNHLY and CDR2 FYNNEI come from the germline V gene. CDR3 nucleotide sequence: TGTGCCAGCAGTGAACAGGGGCACGAGCAGTACTTC. It encodes CASSEQGHEQYF.

The chain joins TRBV11-2 to TRBJ1-1, with a possible D match to TRBD1 (6 bases). The CDR3 extends over 14 amino acids. Germline V CDR1 and CDR2: SGHAT, FQNNGV. Trimming removed 2 bases from V and 6 bases from J, with 13 bases in between. CDR3 region: CASSLTPGDAEAFF. CDR3 DNA sequence: TGTGCCAGCAGCTTAACACCAGGGGATGCTGAAGCTTTCTTT. Full variable domain (outside the CDR3, taken from reference TRBV11-2 and TRBJ1-1): EAGVAQSPRYKIIEKRQSVAFWCNPISGHATLYWYQQILGQGPKLLIQFQNNGVVDDSQLPKDRFSAERLKGVDSTLKIQPAKLEDSAVYLCASSLTPGDAEAFFGQGTRLTVV.

This rearrangement joins TRBV7-9 to TRBJ1-5; the D gene is possibly TRBD1 (5 bases). CDR3 length: 17 amino acids. Germline V gene data show CDR1 as SEHNR and CDR2 as FQNEAQ (reference sequence). V was trimmed by 5 bases and J by 2 bases, leaving 19 bases between them. As DNA, the CDR3 is TGTGCCAGCAGCGACACCCTAGGGGCAAATGGCAATCAGCCCCAGCATTTT. This gives the protein CASSDTLGANGNQPQHF.

This chain connects TRBV6-6 to TRBJ2-5; 8 nucleotides align to TRBD1. Germline CDR1 MNHNY, CDR2 SVGAGI (reference sequence). With V trimmed by 6 bases and J by 3 bases, 3 bases remained unmatched. The CDR3 is 13 residues long. The CDR3 spells CASRRTGKETQYF. In nucleotides, the CDR3 is TGTGCCAGCAGAAGGACAGGGAAAGAGACCCAGTACTTC.

V is TRBV7-3 and J is TRBJ1-2; 7 nucleotides line up with TRBD1. CDR3 size: 18 residues. Trimming at V came to 3 bases and at J to 0 bases, leaving 13 bases not matched to a gene. CDR1 is SGHTA and CDR2 is FQGTGA in the germline V gene. The CDR3 DNA follows: TGTGCCAGCAGCTTGTTCGGGGGACAGCTATTAGCTAACTATGGCTACACCTTC. Translated: CASSLFGGQLLANYGYTF. Looking up the rest from reference TRBV7-3 and TRBJ1-2 gives the full variable domain: GAGVSQTPSNKVTEKGKYVELRCDPISGHTALYWYRQSLGQGPEFLIYFQGTGAADDSGLPNDRFFAVRPEGSVSTLKIQRTERGDSAVYLCASSLFGGQLLANYGYTFGSGTRLTVV.

A word on this clone: An end of the junction differs from the germline gene, which may be a read error. The genes are TRBV10-3 and TRBJ2-7; perhaps TRBD1 as D (6 bases). The CDR3 has 12 residues. Germline V gene sequence: CDR1 ENHRY, CDR2 SYGVKD. CDR3 coding DNA: TGTGCCCTCAGGACAGATACCTACGAGCAGTACTTC. It specifies CALRTDTYEQYF.

This clone has just one count. V is TRBV27 and J is TRBJ1-2; weak D call: TRBD1 (6 bases). Germline CDR1 reads MNHEY; CDR2 reads SMNVEV (reference sequence). The CDR3 covers 16 residues. V lost 5 bases to trimming and J lost 4 bases, with 20 bases between them. CDR3 DNA: TGTGCCAGCAGTCCTAATATTAAGGGCAGGGGCTATGGCTACACCTTC. Protein: CASSPNIKGRGYGYTF.

This chain connects TRBV5-6 to TRBJ2-1; D gene unclear. CDR1 is SGHDT and CDR2 is YYEEEE in the germline V gene. V was shortened by 4 bases and J by 10 bases, with 9 bases between the two germline ends. There are 11 residues in the CDR3. The CDR3 protein is CASSVATEQFF. For the CDR3, the DNA is TGTGCCAGCAGCGTCGCGACAGAGCAGTTCTTC.

This rearrangement joins TRBV5-6 to TRBJ2-7, with TRBD2 matching over 12 bases. This CDR3 is built from 15 residues. Germline CDR1 SGHDT, CDR2 YYEEEE. Unmatched junction bases numbered 6, after V lost 4 bases and J lost 4 bases. In DNA form, the CDR3 reads TGTGCCAGCAGCCTCTGGACTAGCGGGAAGTACGAGCAGTACTTC. This sequence encodes CASSLWTSGKYEQYF.

The chain links TRBV7-3 to TRBJ2-3, with D unresolved. Between the trimmed V and J ends, which lost 5 bases and 0 bases, there was a span of 12 bases. This CDR3 is built from 15 residues. The V gene's germline CDR1 is SGHTA and CDR2 FQGTGA. The CDR3 nucleotides read TGTGCCAGCAGCACGGCTAGAACTAGCACAGATACGCAGTATTTT. Amino acids: CASSTARTSTDTQYF.

The chain uses TRBV27 and TRBJ2-7, with TRBD2 matching 7 bases. The CDR3 contains 14 residues. Trimming cost V 2 bases and J 3 bases; bases outside gene matches: 4. Germline CDR1 and CDR2: MNHEY and SMNVEV (reference sequence). This CDR3 is CASSLKAGSYEQYF. CDR3 nucleotides: TGTGCCAGCAGTTTAAAAGCGGGGAGCTACGAGCAGTACTTC.

The rearrangement links TRBV7-9 to TRBJ2-1, with TRBD2 identical over 9 bases. The CDR3 sequence is 16 residues long. Per the germline V gene, CDR1 is SEHNR and CDR2 is FQNEAQ (reference sequence). V gave up 5 bases and J gave up 5 bases; unmatched junction bases: 10. As DNA, the CDR3 is TGTGCCAGCAGCCGGCCGGGACTAGCCTTTCACAATGAGCAGTTCTTC. This encodes CASSRPGLAFHNEQFF.

V gene TRBV27 combines with J gene TRBJ1-1; no definite D call. The CDR3 totals 15 residues. V was cut by 0 bases and J by 0 bases, with 8 bases left in between. Per germline, CDR1 MNHEY and CDR2 SMNVEV (reference sequence). CDR3 sequence: CASSLSRTVNTEAFF. The CDR3 DNA reads as TGTGCCAGCAGTTTATCCCGTACAGTGAACACTGAAGCTTTCTTT.

This chain links TRBV5-5 with TRBJ2-2; D possibly corresponds to TRBD2 (6 bases). The V end lost 6 bases, the J end lost 2 bases, and 11 bases lay between the germline ends. This CDR3 has 14 residues. Germline V gives CDR1 SGHKS, CDR2 YYEKEE (reference sequence). As DNA, the CDR3 is TGTGCCAGCATGCTAGCGCCTAACACCGGGGAGCTGTTTTTT. It codes for CASMLAPNTGELFF.

V usage is TRBV2 and J usage is TRBJ2-3, with D maybe TRBD2 (6 bases). The germline CDR1 and CDR2 sequences are SNHLY and FYNNEI. This CDR3 is built from 11 residues. V was pared by 6 bases and J by 7 bases, with 8 bases between. Here the CDR3 DNA reads TGTGCCAGCAGCGGGGACTATACGCAGTATTTT. Its translation: CASSGDYTQYF.

V usage is TRBV19 and J usage is TRBJ2-7; 14 nucleotides agree with TRBD2. Germline CDR1 reads LNHDA; CDR2 reads SQIVND (reference sequence). The CDR3 contains 17 residues. V gave up 7 bases and J gave up 2 bases; unmatched junction bases: 10. CDR3 protein: CASTGLAGGRRAYEQYF. The DNA of the CDR3 is TGTGCCAGTACCGGACTAGCGGGAGGAAGAAGGGCCTACGAGCAGTACTTC.

The J gene is TRBJ1-1, the V gene TRBV28; 7 bases map to TRBD1. Germline loops: CDR1 MDHEN, CDR2 SYDVKM. V shed 4 bases, J shed 4 bases, and the junction held 9 bases outside the gene matches. CDR3 length equals 15 residues. DNA for the CDR3: TGTGCCAGCAGTTCCCCCTCAGGGGGAAGCACTGAAGCTTTCTTT. This translates into CASSSPSGGSTEAFF.

V gene TRBV18 combines with J gene TRBJ2-7; 7 bases agree with TRBD1. This CDR3 region has 14 residues. The germline gives CDR1 KGHSH, CDR2 LQKENI. The J segment lost 2 bases and the V segment lost 1 base, leaving 2 bases of the junction unmatched. CDR3 in amino acids: CASSPLGQTYEQYF. DNA for the CDR3: TGTGCCAGCTCACCACTGGGACAGACCTACGAGCAGTACTTC.

The chain uses TRBV4-1 and TRBJ2-1; possibly TRBD1 for D (5 bases). CDR1 is MGHRA and CDR2 is YSYEKL in the germline V gene. V lost 2 bases to trimming and J lost 8 bases, with 31 bases between them. The CDR3 runs 20 residues. CDR3 in amino acids: CASSQFHFSRADKVNDEQFF. CDR3 coding DNA: TGCGCCAGCAGCCAATTCCACTTTTCCAGGGCGGATAAAGTGAACGATGAGCAGTTCTTC.

This rearrangement joins TRBV19 to TRBJ1-1; D perhaps matches TRBD1 (6 bases). Germline CDR1 and CDR2: LNHDA and SQIVND (reference sequence). The V gene lost 6 bases and the J gene lost 6 bases, with 14 bases spanning the gap. CDR3 length: 13 amino acids. The CDR3 protein is CASSTRDRSEAFF. CDR3 nucleotide sequence: TGTGCCAGTAGCACTCGTGACAGGTCTGAAGCTTTCTTT.

This chain joins TRBV5-8 and TRBJ2-2; D gene uncertain. The CDR3 has 13 residues. V lost 5 bases and J 6 bases, leaving 11 bases between the germline ends. Germline V gene data show CDR1 as SGHTS and CDR2 as YDEGEE. The CDR3 is CASRVRSAGELFF. The CDR3 DNA is TGTGCCAGCAGAGTGAGGTCTGCCGGGGAGCTGTTTTTT.

V is TRBV21-1 and J is TRBJ2-7; TRBD1, the table's D call, was not compared with the DNA. TRBV21-1 is classified as a pseudogene. This CDR3 has 22 amino acids. Written as DNA, the CDR3 is TGTGCCAGCAGCAAAGGCGGAGATGCCGGGGACAGGGATTCGAAAGGACCCTACGAGCAGTACTTC. Translated, it gives CASSKGGDAGDRDSKGPYEQYF.

V usage is TRBV18 and J usage is TRBJ1-2; 7 positions match TRBD1. This CDR3 has 15 residues. CDR1 and CDR2 (germline): KGHSH, LQKENI. J was trimmed by 9 bases and V by 3 bases; bases with no gene match: 13. This chain's CDR3 is CASSPGDRTPARYTF. For the CDR3, the DNA is TGTGCCAGCTCACCGGGGGACAGAACCCCCGCGCGCTACACCTTC.

The V gene is TRBV10-3, the J gene TRBJ2-7; TRBD2 matches 7 bases. V gave up 3 bases and J gave up 6 bases; unmatched junction bases: 5. CDR1 ENHRY and CDR2 SYGVKD come from the germline V gene. There are 13 residues in the CDR3. The CDR3 DNA is TGTGCCATCAGTGACGGCGGGAGTATCGAGCAGTACTTC. Its protein is CAISDGGSIEQYF.

This sequence joins TRBV6-5 and TRBJ1-2; 10 nucleotides line up with TRBD1. The J segment lost 2 bases and the V segment lost 4 bases, leaving 1 base of the junction unmatched. Germline lookup yields CDR1 MNHEY and CDR2 SVGAGI. There are 14 residues in the CDR3. The CDR3 reads CASSSTGGNYGYTF. The CDR3 DNA sequence: TGTGCCAGCAGTTCGACAGGGGGCAACTATGGCTACACCTTC.

V usage is TRBV6-6 and J usage is TRBJ1-1; D gene ambiguous. CDR1 and CDR2 (germline): MNHNY, SVGAGI (reference sequence). This CDR3 is built from 15 residues. Trimming took off 6 bases at V and 1 base at J, with 15 bases between the two ends. The CDR3 DNA sequence: TGTGCCAGCAGCCAGGCTGTCCAACAGAACACTGAAGCTTTCTTT. Translated, it gives CASSQAVQQNTEAFF.

CDR3: CASSVEGQTKETQYF. The CDR3 DNA reads TGTGCCAGCAGCGTGGAGGGACAGACAAAAGAGACCCAGTACTTC. The chain combines TRBV9 with TRBJ2-5; maybe TRBD1 (7 bases). Trimming left V 2 bases short and J 3 bases short, with 14 bases between. Germline CDR1 SGDLS, CDR2 YYNGEE. The CDR3 extends over 15 amino acids. The full variable domain, with the rest looked up from reference TRBV9 and TRBJ2-5, is DSGVTQTPKHLITATGQRVTLRCSPRSGDLSVYWYQQSLDQGLQFLIQYYNGEERAKGNILERFSAQQFPDLHSELNLSSLELGDSALYFCASSVEGQTKETQYFGPGTRLLVL.

V is TRBV5-1 and J is TRBJ2-2, with 7 bases matching TRBD2. This CDR3 region has 14 residues. The junction had 2 bases not matched to a gene; V was cut back by 0 bases and J by 6 bases. Germline-derived CDR1 and CDR2 are SGHRS and YFSETQ. The CDR3 is CASSLEAGAGELFF. In nucleotides, the CDR3 is TGCGCCAGCAGCTTGGAGGCGGGAGCCGGGGAGCTGTTTTTT.